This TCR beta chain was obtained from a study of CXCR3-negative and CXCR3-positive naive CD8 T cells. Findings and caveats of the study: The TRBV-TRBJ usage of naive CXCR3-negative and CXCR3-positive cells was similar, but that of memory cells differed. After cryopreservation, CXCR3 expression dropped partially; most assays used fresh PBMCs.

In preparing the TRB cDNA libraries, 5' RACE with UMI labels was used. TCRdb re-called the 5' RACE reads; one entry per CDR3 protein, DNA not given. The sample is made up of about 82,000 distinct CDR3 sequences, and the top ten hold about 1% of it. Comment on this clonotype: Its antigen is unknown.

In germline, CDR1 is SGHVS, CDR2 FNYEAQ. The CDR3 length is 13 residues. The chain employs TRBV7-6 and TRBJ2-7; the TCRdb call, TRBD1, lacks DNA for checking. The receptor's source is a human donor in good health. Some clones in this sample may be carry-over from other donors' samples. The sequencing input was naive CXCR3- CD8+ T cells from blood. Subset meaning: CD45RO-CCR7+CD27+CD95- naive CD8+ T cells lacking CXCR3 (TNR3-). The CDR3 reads CASSWDRGYEQYF.